Following are 15 T cell receptor beta chains from one sample sequenced in a study of post-analysis software for immune sequencing data (dated by TCRdb to between 2014 and 2016). On the study overall, not on this receptor specifically: Significantly higher frequencies in patients than in controls were found for several TRBV segments, including TRBV5-6, TRBV5-1 and TRBV20-1.

The library was obtained by PCR. Sequencing was carried out with an Illumina HiSeq 2500. To reduce PCR and sequencing biases, unique molecular identifiers were incorporated into the TCR beta cDNA libraries. TCRdb reran the public reads through fastp at Q25 and MiXCR, keeping productive beta chains. Every entry covers one CDR3 protein and lists the most common genes and DNA from its rows. The sample yields more than 350,000 distinct CDR3 sequences; about 40% were counted once. Of the sample, 6.5% to 8% is held by the ten largest clones. Their antigens are not known. Source material: blood. All receptors derive from a girl aged 2-10 years with multiple sclerosis.

CDR3 nucleotide sequence: TGCGCCAGCAGCTTGTCCCCCGACAGTTCCAATGAGCAGTTCTTC. This sequence encodes CASSLSPDSSNEQFF. V and J are TRBV5-1 and TRBJ2-1; possible D gene TRBD1, 5 bases. CDR1 is SGHRS, CDR2 YFSETQ, per germline. The V and J ends lost 1 base and 6 bases respectively, with 14 bases between them. This CDR3 is built from 15 residues.

This clonotype was detected only once. The chain carries TRBV7-9 and TRBJ2-5; 9 bases align to TRBD2. The CDR3 extends over 16 amino acids. Germline V gene data show CDR1 as SEHNR and CDR2 as FQNEAQ (reference sequence). The trim removed 8 bases at V and 4 bases at J, leaving 14 bases unmatched. The CDR3 spells CASSRGSGSSGETQYF. Written as DNA, the CDR3 is TGTGCCAGCTCTCGCGGTAGCGGGAGTTCCGGAGAGACCCAGTACTTC.

V and J are TRBV27 and TRBJ2-7; possible D gene TRBD2, 5 bases. This CDR3 contains 16 residues. The germline CDR1 and CDR2 sequences are MNHEY and SMNVEV (reference sequence). Between the trimmed V and J ends, which lost 5 bases and 0 bases, there was a span of 17 bases. The CDR3 region is CASSTTRDPSSYEQYF. DNA of the CDR3: TGTGCCAGCAGTACAACCCGGGATCCTAGCTCCTACGAGCAGTACTTC.

The chain carries TRBV28 and TRBJ2-5; 8 bases match TRBD1. The DNA end is a closer match to TRBJ2-7, so the J assignment may be wrong. The CDR3 has 15 residues. Germline assignment: CDR1 MDHEN and CDR2 SYDVKM. DNA of the CDR3: TGTGCCAGCAGTTTAAAGGACAGGGTAATCTACGAGCAGTACTTC. This translates into CASSLKDRVIYEQYF.

This clonotype was found a few times. Its ends do not fully match the called genes, so a read error is possible. This sequence joins TRBV5-1 and TRBJ2-7; 10 bases match TRBD2. The germline V gene has CDR1 SGHRS and CDR2 YFSETQ. The CDR3 contains 14 residues. The chain's CDR3 is CASSWTSGAYEQYF. DNA of the CDR3: TGTGCCAGCAGTTGGACTAGCGGCGCCTACGAGCAGTACTTC.

This clonotype was observed a handful of times. V usage is TRBV6-5 and J usage is TRBJ1-2, with TRBD1 matching 7 bases. CDR1 is MNHEY and CDR2 is SVGAGI in the germline V gene. V dropped 4 bases and J dropped 8; count of bases not matched to a gene: 7. This CDR3 is built from 13 residues. This CDR3 is CASSSPTGMGYTF. CDR3 nucleotide sequence: TGTGCCAGCAGTTCTCCGACAGGGATGGGCTACACCTTC.

This clonotype showed up just a few times. The chain recombines TRBV29-1 with TRBJ2-7; the D gene is possibly TRBD1 (6 bases). CDR3 length equals 12 residues. The germline V gene encodes CDR1 SQVTM and CDR2 ANQGSEA. The ends were cut back, 7 bases at V and 0 bases at J, with 10 bases in the middle. The CDR3 bases are TGCAGCGCATGGACAGACTCCTACGAGCAGTACTTC. Amino acid sequence: CSAWTDSYEQYF.

The rearrangement joins TRBV7-2 to TRBJ2-7; no firm D call. Looked up from germline, CDR1 is SGHTA and CDR2 is FQGNSA. V dropped 5 bases and J dropped 5 bases, with 16 bases sitting between them. The CDR3 length is 14 residues. The CDR3 sequence: CASSPDSNKDEQYF. The CDR3 nucleotides read TGTGCCAGCAGCCCCGATAGTAACAAAGACGAGCAGTACTTC.

The chain has TRBV12-3 or TRBV12-4 and TRBJ2-1, with 9 bases that match TRBD1. CDR3 length: 16 amino acids. The junction had 4 bases not matched to a gene; V was cut back by 3 bases and J by 1 base. CDR3 bases: TGTGCCAGCAGTTTGGGGACAGGGCCGTCCTACAATGAGCAGTTCTTC. This encodes CASSLGTGPSYNEQFF.

The chain carries TRBV7-9 and TRBJ2-3; D gene ambiguous. CDR3 length equals 12 residues. Germline V gene sequence: CDR1 SEHNR, CDR2 FQNEAQ (reference sequence). Trimming removed 5 bases from V and 4 bases from J, with 7 bases in between. CDR3 nucleotides: TGTGCCAGCAGCCCCGGACCAGATACGCAGTATTTT. Encoded protein: CASSPGPDTQYF. The full variable domain, its missing parts supplied by reference TRBV7-9 and TRBJ2-3, is DTGVSQNPRHKITKRGQNVTFRCDPISEHNRLYWYRQTLGQGPEFLTYFQNEAQLEKSRLLSDRFSAERPKGSFSTLEIQRTEQGDSAMYLCASSPGPDTQYFGPGTRLTVL.

The table lists this clonotype with a few counts. This sequence joins TRBV6-2 or TRBV6-3 and TRBJ2-5, with 9 bases that match TRBD2. J gave up 1 base and V 0 bases, and 9 bases lay outside the gene matches. Germline assignment: CDR1 MNHEY and CDR2 SVGEGT. The CDR3 spans 18 residues. The CDR3 coding sequence is TGTGCCAGCAGTTACTCAGGTGGCGGGAGGGTCGGCCAAGAGACCCAGTACTTC. This sequence encodes CASSYSGGGRVGQETQYF.

This chain links TRBV5-6 with TRBJ1-6, with TRBD1 matching over 10 bases. The CDR3 has 17 residues. Germline CDR1 and CDR2: SGHDT and YYEEEE. J was trimmed by 3 bases and V by 2 bases; bases with no gene match: 5. CDR3 region: CASSFLRDRGYNSPLHF. The CDR3 bases are TGTGCCAGCAGCTTCCTCCGGGACAGGGGCTATAATTCACCCCTCCACTTT.

The chain joins TRBV5-4 to TRBJ2-7, with 8 bases that match TRBD2. The CDR3 has 16 residues. Germline CDR1 SGHNT, CDR2 YYREEE (reference sequence). The V and J ends lost 4 bases and 7 bases, in that order; junction bases with no gene match: 16. The chain's CDR3 is CASSPPNSGTYNEQYF. CDR3 DNA: TGTGCCAGCAGCCCCCCCAATAGCGGGACCTACAATGAGCAGTACTTC.

This clonotype was counted between two and nine times. The rearrangement joins TRBV12-3 or TRBV12-4 to TRBJ2-1, with 7 positions matching TRBD1. V lost 7 bases to trimming and J lost 6 bases; unmatched junction nucleotides: 9. This CDR3 region has 14 residues. CDR3: CASMTGYKANEQFF. The CDR3 DNA reads as TGTGCCAGCATGACAGGGTATAAGGCCAATGAGCAGTTCTTC.

Points on this clonotype: A much larger clone lies one base from this, so it may be a read error. The chain employs TRBV6-5 and TRBJ2-1; 7 positions match TRBD1. CDR1 is MNHEY and CDR2 is SVGAGI in the germline V gene. The CDR3 runs 13 residues. Losses at the gene ends were 4 bases for V and 14 bases for J; bases not matched to a gene: 11. CDR3 loop: CASSSPPEQGKFF. The CDR3 DNA is TGTGCCAGCAGTTCTCCCCCGGAACAGGGGAAGTTCTTC.